This T cell receptor (beta chain) stems from a study of cytomegalovirus exposure and HLA in healthy donors. Germline CDR1 reads MRHNA; CDR2 reads SNTAGT. The CDR3 covers 15 residues. The V and J ends lost 5 bases and 6 bases respectively, with 17 bases between them. Overall study findings and caveats: In vitro checks showed that a few CMV-associated chains really do target CMV antigens. Researchers reported from a later analysis that most CMV-associated TCR beta chains appeared HLA-restricted. Sequencing likely produced, as an artifact, a cluster of highly shared sequence variants.

A multiplex PCR was run with 60 Vbeta primers and 13 Jbeta primers. Only in-frame clones appear in the TCRdb table, and some are missing; sequencing was by immunoSEQ multiplex PCR. Among about 110,000 clones listed, 77% were seen once. Concerning this clone itself: Its antigen is as yet unknown.

This clonotype originated in a male donor in good health and CMV-seronegative. This rearrangement joins TRBV6-4 to TRBJ2-1, with D perhaps TRBD2 (5 bases). The specimen was PBMCs. The CDR3 here is CASSSGISSGNEQFF. The CDR3 coding sequence is TGTGCCAGCAGTTCCGGGATTTCCTCCGGCAATGAGCAGTTCTTC.